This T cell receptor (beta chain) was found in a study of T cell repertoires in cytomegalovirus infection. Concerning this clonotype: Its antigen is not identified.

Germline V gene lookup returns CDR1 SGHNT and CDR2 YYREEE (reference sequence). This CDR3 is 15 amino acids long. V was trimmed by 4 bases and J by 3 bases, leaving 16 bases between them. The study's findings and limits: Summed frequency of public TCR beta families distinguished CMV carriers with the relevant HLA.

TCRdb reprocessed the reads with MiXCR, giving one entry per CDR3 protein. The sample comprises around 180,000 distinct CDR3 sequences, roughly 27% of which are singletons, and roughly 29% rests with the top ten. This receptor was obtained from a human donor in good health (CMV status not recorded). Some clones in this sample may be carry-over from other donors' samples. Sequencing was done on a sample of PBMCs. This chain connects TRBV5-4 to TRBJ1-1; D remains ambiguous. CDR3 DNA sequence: TGTGCCAGCAGCCCCGGAGTAAGGGAGGACACTGAAGCTTTCTTT. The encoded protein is CASSPGVREDTEAFF.